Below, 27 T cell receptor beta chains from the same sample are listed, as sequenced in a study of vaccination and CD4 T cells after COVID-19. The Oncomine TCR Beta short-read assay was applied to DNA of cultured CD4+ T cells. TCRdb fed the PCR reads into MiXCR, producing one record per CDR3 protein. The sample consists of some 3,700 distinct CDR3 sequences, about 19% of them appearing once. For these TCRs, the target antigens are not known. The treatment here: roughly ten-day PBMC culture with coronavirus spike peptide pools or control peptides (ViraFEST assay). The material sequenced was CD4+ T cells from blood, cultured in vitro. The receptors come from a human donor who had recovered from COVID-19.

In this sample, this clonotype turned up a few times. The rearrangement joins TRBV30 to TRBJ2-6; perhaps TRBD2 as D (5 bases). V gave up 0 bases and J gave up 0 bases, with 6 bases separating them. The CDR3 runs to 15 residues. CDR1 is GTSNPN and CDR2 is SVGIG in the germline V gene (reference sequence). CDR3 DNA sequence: TGTGCCTGGAGTGTACTAGGCTCTGGGGCCAACGTCCTGACTTTC. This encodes CAWSVLGSGANVLTF. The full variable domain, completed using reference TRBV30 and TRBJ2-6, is SQTIHQWPATLVQPVGSPLSLECTVEGTSNPNLYWYRQAAGRGLQLLFYSVGIGQISSEVPQNLSASRPQDRQFILSSKKLLLSDSGFYLCAWSVLGSGANVLTFGAGSRLTVL.

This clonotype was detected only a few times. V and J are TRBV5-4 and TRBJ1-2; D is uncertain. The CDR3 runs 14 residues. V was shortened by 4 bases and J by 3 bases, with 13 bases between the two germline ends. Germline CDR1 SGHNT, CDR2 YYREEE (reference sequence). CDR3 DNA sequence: TGTGCCAGCAGCCCTTCATTGAGGGACTATGGCTACACCTTC. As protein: CASSPSLRDYGYTF.

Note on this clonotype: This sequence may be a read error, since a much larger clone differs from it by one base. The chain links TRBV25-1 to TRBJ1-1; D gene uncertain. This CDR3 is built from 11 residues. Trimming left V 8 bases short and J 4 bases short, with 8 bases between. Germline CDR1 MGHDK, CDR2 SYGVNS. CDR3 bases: TGTGCCAGCCGAAGATTCACTGAAGCTTTCTTT. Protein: CASRRFTEAFF. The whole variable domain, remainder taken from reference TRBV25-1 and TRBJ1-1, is EADIYQTPRYLVIGTGKKITLECSQTMGHDKMYWYQQDPGMELHLIHYSYGVNSTEKGDLSSESTVSRIRTEHFPLTLESARPSHTSQYLCASRRFTEAFFGQGTRLTVV.

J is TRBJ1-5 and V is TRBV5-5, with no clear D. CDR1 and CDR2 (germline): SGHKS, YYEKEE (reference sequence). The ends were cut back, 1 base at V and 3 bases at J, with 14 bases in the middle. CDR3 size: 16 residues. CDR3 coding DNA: TGTGCCAGCAGCTTGATGGAAATTGGGAACAATCAGCCCCAGCATTTT. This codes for CASSLMEIGNNQPQHF.

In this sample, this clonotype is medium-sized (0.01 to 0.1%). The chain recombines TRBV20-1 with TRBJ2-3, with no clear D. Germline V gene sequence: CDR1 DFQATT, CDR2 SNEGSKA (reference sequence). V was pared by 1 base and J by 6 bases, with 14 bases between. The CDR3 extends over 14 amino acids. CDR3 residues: CSARASSAPDTQYF. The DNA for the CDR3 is TGCAGTGCTAGAGCGAGTTCGGCTCCGGATACGCAGTATTTT.

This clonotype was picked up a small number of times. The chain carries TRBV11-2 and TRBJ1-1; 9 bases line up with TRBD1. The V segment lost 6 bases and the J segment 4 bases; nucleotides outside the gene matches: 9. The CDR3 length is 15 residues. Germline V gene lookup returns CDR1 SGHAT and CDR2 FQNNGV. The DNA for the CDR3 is TGTGCCAGCAGAGGAACAGGGGGCTGGGCCACTGAAGCTTTCTTT. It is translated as CASRGTGGWATEAFF.

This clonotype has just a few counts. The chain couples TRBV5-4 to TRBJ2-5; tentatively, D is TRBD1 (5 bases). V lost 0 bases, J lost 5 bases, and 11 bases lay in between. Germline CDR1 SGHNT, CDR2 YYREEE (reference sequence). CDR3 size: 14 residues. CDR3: CASSLGGRAETQYF. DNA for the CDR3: TGTGCCAGCAGCTTGGGGGGCAGGGCTGAGACCCAGTACTTC.

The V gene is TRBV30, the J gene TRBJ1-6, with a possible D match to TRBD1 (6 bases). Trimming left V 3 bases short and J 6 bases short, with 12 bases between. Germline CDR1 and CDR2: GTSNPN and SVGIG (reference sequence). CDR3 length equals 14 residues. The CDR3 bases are TGTGCCTGGAGCGTAGGACAGACTAATTCACCCCTCCACTTT. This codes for CAWSVGQTNSPLHF.

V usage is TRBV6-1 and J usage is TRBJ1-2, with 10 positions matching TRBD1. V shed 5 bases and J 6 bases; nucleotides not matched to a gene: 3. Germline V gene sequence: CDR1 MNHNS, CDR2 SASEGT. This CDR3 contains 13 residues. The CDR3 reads CASSRTGGDGYTF. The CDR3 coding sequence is TGTGCCAGCAGTCGGACAGGGGGGGATGGCTACACCTTC.

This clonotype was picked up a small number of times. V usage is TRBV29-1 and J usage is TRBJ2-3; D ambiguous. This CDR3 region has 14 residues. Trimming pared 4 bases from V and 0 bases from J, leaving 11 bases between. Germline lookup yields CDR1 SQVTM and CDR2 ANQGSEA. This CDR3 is CSVVWLGSTDTQYF. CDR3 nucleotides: TGCAGCGTTGTCTGGCTGGGTAGCACAGATACGCAGTATTTT.

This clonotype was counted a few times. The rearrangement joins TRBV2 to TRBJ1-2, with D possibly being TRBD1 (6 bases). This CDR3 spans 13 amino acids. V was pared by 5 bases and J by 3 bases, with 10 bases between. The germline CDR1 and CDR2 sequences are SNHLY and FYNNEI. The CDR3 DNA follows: TGTGCCAGCAGTCGACAGGAATACTATGGCTACACCTTC. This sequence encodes CASSRQEYYGYTF.

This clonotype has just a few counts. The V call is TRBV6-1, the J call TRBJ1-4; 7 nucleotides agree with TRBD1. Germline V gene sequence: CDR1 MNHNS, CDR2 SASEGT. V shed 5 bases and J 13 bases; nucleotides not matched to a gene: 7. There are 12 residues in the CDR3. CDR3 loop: CASSLIAGGLFF. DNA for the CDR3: TGTGCCAGCAGTCTAATTGCAGGGGGACTGTTTTTT.

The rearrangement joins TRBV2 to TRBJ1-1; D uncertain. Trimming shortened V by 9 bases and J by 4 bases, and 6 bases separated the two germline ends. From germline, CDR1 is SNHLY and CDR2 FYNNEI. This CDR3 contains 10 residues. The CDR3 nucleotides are TGTGCCAGGGACCGCACTGAAGCTTTCTTT. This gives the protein CARDRTEAFF.

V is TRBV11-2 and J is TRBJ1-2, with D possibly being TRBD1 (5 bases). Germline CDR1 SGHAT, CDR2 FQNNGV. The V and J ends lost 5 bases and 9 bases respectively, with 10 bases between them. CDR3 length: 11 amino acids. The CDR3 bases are TGTGCCAGCAGCCGGGGGGTTAGCTACACCTTC. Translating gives CASSRGVSYTF.

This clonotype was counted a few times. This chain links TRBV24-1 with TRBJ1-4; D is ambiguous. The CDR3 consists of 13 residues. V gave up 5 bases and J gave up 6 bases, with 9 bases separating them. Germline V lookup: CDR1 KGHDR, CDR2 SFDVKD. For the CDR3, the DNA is TGTGCCACCAGTGGGTTCGATGATGAAAAACTGTTTTTT. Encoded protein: CATSGFDDEKLFF.

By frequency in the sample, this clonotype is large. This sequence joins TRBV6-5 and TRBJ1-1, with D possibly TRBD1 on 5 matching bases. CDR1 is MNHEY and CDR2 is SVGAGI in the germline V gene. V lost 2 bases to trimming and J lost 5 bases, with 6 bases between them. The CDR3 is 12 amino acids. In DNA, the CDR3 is TGTGCCAGCAGTTACGGGGGGACTGAAGCTTTCTTT. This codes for CASSYGGTEAFF.

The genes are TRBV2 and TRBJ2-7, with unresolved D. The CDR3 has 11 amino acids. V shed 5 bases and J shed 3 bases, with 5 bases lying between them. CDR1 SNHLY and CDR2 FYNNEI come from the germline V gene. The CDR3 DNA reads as TGTGCCAGCAGTCCCAGCTACGAGCAGTACTTC. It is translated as CASSPSYEQYF.

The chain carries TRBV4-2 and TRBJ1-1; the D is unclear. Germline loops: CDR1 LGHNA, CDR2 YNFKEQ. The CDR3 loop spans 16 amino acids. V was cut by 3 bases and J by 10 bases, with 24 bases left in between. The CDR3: CASSQITKGRSLRAFF. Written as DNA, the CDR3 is TGTGCCAGCAGCCAGATCACTAAAGGACGGAGCCTCAGAGCTTTCTTT.

The CDR3 region is CASSPSGTFSGNTIYF. As DNA, the CDR3 is TGTGCCAGCAGCCCTTCCGGGACATTCTCTGGAAACACCATATATTTT. The chain joins TRBV16 to TRBJ1-3; possible D gene TRBD1, 6 bases. The CDR3 loop spans 16 amino acids. Trimming took off 4 bases at V and 0 bases at J, with 13 bases between the two ends. From germline, CDR1 is KGHSY and CDR2 FQNENV.

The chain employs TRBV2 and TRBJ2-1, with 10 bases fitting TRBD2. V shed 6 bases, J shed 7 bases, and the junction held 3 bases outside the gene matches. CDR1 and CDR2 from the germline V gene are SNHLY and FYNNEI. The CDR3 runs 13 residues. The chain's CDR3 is CASRAGGSNEQFF. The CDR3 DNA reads TGTGCCAGCAGAGCGGGGGGGTCAAATGAGCAGTTCTTC. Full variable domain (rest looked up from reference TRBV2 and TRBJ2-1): EPEVTQTPSHQVTQMGQEVILRCVPISNHLYFYWYRQILGQKVEFLVSFYNNEISEKSEIFDDQFSVERPDGSNFTLKIRSTKLEDSAMYFCASRAGGSNEQFFGPGTRLTVL.

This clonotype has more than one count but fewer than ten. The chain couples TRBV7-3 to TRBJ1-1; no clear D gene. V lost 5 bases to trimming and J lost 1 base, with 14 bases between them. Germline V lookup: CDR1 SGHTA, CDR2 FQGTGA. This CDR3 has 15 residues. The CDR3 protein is CASSLSRGGNTEAFF. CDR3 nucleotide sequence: TGTGCCAGCAGCCTAAGTCGGGGAGGGAACACTGAAGCTTTCTTT.

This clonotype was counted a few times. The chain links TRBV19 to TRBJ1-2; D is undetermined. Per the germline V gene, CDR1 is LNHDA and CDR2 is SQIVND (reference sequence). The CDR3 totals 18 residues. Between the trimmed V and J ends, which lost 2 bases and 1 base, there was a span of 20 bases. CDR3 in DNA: TGTGCCAGTAGTATACCGCTCTGGGATCCTCCCCTTAACTATGGCTACACCTTC. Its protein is CASSIPLWDPPLNYGYTF.

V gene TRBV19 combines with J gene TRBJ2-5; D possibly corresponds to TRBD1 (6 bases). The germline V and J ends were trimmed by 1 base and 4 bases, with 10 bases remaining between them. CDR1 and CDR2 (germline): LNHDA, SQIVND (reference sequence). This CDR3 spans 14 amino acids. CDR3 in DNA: TGTGCCAGTAGTATAGCTGCAGGGGCAGAGACCCAGTACTTC. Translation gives CASSIAAGAETQYF.

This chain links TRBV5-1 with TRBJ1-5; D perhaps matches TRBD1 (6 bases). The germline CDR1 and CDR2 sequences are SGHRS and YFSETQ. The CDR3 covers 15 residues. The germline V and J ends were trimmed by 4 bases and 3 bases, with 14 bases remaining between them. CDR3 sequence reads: CASSPDTGHNQPQHF. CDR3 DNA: TGCGCCAGCAGCCCGGACACAGGGCACAATCAGCCCCAGCATTTT.

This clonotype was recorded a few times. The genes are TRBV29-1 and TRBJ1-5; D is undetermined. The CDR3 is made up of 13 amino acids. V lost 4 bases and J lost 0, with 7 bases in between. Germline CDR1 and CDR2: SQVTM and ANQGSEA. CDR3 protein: CSVGLDSNQPQHF. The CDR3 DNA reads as TGCAGCGTTGGGTTGGATAGCAATCAGCCCCAGCATTTT.

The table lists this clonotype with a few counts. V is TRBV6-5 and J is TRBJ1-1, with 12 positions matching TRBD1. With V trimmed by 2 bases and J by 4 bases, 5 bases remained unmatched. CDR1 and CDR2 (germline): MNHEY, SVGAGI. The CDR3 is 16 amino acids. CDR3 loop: CASSYGDRGRGTEAFF. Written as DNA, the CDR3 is TGTGCCAGCAGTTACGGGGACAGGGGGCGTGGCACTGAAGCTTTCTTT.

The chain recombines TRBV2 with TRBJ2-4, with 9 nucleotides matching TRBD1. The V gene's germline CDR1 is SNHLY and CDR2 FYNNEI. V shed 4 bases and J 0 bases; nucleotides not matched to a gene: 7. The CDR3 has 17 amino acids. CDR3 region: CASSVPQGALAKNIQYF. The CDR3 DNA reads TGTGCCAGCAGTGTACCACAGGGGGCCCTAGCCAAAAACATTCAGTACTTC.